The clone carrying this T cell receptor beta chain was found a few times. Its specificity is unknown. This entry belongs to a study of cytomegalovirus exposure and HLA in healthy donors. Germline V CDR1 and CDR2: SQVTM, ANQGSEA. CDR3 size: 13 residues. The ends were cut back, 7 bases at V and 5 bases at J, with 15 bases in the middle. Study observations and caveats: In vitro work confirmed that three CMV-associated chains recognize CMV antigens.

PCR involved 60 Vbeta and 13 Jbeta primers. Repertoires were generated with immunoSEQ multiplex PCR, while TCRdb's copy carries only in-frame clones and drops some. The top ten hold about 2.1% of the sample, which has almost 200,000 clones, around 80% seen once. The sample taken for sequencing was PBMCs. J is TRBJ1-5 and V is TRBV29-1; perhaps TRBD1 as D (6 bases). The sequence was obtained from a man younger than 40 in good health and CMV-seronegative. The CDR3 nucleotides read TGCAGCGGGGGACAACCACACGATCAGCCCCAGCATTTT. Residues: CSGGQPHDQPQHF.